A selection of T cell receptor beta chains follows, all from one sample in a study of cytomegalovirus exposure and HLA in healthy donors. TCRdb's table, derived via immunoSEQ multiplex PCR, lists solely in-frame clones and lacks some. Listed are about 87,000 clones; 15% to 17% falls within the top ten. The source material was PBMCs. The receptors here all came from a man aged 45 to 65 in good health and CMV-seropositive. Each CDR3 is given with its conserved first and last residue. A D gene is named only where the DNA matches it firmly.

D	V	J	DNA	CDR3
.	TRBV7-2	TRBJ1-5	TGTGCCAGCAGCCCAGGGGCCCAAGAGGATCAGCCCCAGCATTTT	CASSPGAQEDQPQHF
TRBD1	TRBV2	TRBJ2-5	TGTGCCAGCGCCCAGGGACAGAAAGAGACCCAGTACTTC	CASAQGQKETQYF
TRBD1	TRBV30	TRBJ2-1	TGTGCCTGGAGTTCGGACAGGATGAATGAGCAGTTCTTC	CAWSSDRMNEQFF
.	TRBV6-5	TRBJ2-7	TGTGCCAGCAGTTACCCCGGTCGACACGAGCAGTACTTC	CASSYPGRHEQYF
TRBD1	TRBV13	TRBJ2-1	TGTGCCAGCAGCCCTGAAAGTGGACAGGTGGGTCCCTACAATGAGCAGTTCTTC	CASSPESGQVGPYNEQFF
.	TRBV9	TRBJ2-1	TGTGCCAGCAGCGGGTTTTTGGAGGGGCAGTTCTTC	CASSGFLEGQFF
TRBD1	TRBV29-1	TRBJ2-1	TGCAGCACCCCCCCGACAGGGAGTTGGAGTGAGCAGTTCTTC	CSTPPTGSWSEQFF
TRBD2	TRBV19	TRBJ2-1	TGTGCCAGTAGTATAGCGGCGGGAGTGGACTACAATGAGCAGTTCTTC	CASSIAAGVDYNEQFF
.	TRBV20-1	TRBJ2-7	TGCAGTGCTAGTCTCAGTTACGAGCAGTACTTC	CSASLSYEQYF
.	TRBV11-2	TRBJ1-2	TGTGCCAGCAGCCCCCCCTTTAGGGGTGAGCTTGGCTACACCTTC	CASSPPFRGELGYTF
.	TRBV10-1	TRBJ1-2	TGCGCCAGCAGCCCACAGGTTTGTTGTGGCTACACCTTC	CASSPQVCCGYTF
TRBD2	TRBV28	TRBJ2-3	TGTGCCAGCAGTACCGGGACTAGCGGCAGTACGCAGTATTTT	CASSTGTSGSTQYF
.	TRBV4-3	TRBJ2-7	TGCGCCAGCAGCCTACGGGACACTTCCTACGAGCAGTACTTC	CASSLRDTSYEQYF
.	TRBV25-1	TRBJ1-2	TGTGCCAGCAGTGGGGGGGGTGAGGTTGGCTACACCTTC	CASSGGGEVGYTF
.	TRBV7-9	TRBJ2-1	TGTGCCAGCAGCTTAGTGGGGCTGTCCCACTCCTACAATGAGCAGTTCTTC	CASSLVGLSHSYNEQFF
.	TRBV30	TRBJ1-1	TGTGCCTGGATTATGCCCAACAGGGTGGGCACTGAAGCTTTCTTT	CAWIMPNRVGTEAFF
.	TRBV7-2	TRBJ2-1	TGTGCCAGCAGGAAATCAGACTCCTACAATGAGCAGTTCTTC	CASRKSDSYNEQFF
.	TRBV25-1	TRBJ2-2	TGTGCCAGCAGTGAATTTGAGACCGGGGAGCTGTTTTTT	CASSEFETGELFF
TRBD2	TRBV15	TRBJ2-1	TGTGCCACCAGCAAACACCTACTAGCGGGAGGGGCGCAGGAGCAGTTCTTC	CATSKHLLAGGAQEQFF
.	TRBV5-1	TRBJ2-1	TGCGCCAGCGAGGGGGAGGGTAGTGAGCAGTTCTTC	CASEGEGSEQFF
.	TRBV27	TRBJ2-5	TGTGCCAGCAGTTCTTACAGGGAAGAGACCCAGTACTTC	CASSSYREETQYF
.	TRBV30	TRBJ1-3	TGTGCCTTAGGAAAGGGGGACACCATATATTTT	CALGKGDTIYF
TRBD1	TRBV28	TRBJ1-2	TGTGCCAGCAGTGGGGCCAGGGGGAGGCGTTACTATGGCTACACCTTC	CASSGARGRRYYGYTF
TRBD2	TRBV15	TRBJ2-3	TGTGCCACCAGCAGGACGGGAGGTGCGCAGTATTTT	CATSRTGGAQYF
.	TRBV30	TRBJ2-1	TGTGCCTGGAGTGCTGAGATGCAGTTCTTC	CAWSAEMQFF
.	TRBV9	TRBJ2-5	TGTGCCAGCAGCGGGGGGGGCGTAGCTCAAGGGCCCCGGGAGACCCAGTACTTC	CASSGGGVAQGPRETQYF
.	TRBV9	TRBJ1-2	TGTGCCAGCAGCGTAGGTACAGGCCTTAACTATGGCTACACCTTC	CASSVGTGLNYGYTF
.	TRBV9	TRBJ2-3	TGTGCCAGCAGCGTCTCCCAGGGGAGCCATACGCAGTATTTT	CASSVSQGSHTQYF